This is a list of T cell receptor beta chains from one sample in a study. Via MiXCR, TCRdb re-called the RT-PCR reads, giving one row per CDR3 protein. The repertoire holds almost 700,000 distinct CDR3 sequences, with 14% as singletons. The sample consisted of memory CD4+ T cells from blood. The receptors derive from a female donor in good health, serving as a healthy control. The CDR3 runs from the conserved cysteine through the conserved F or W. The D gene is left open where the match is weak. Size is omitted from some rows. Given values are once, few, many or a class for expanded clones.

TRBV15	TRBD2	TRBJ2-1	many	CATSPGLAGSEQFF	TGTGCCACCAGCCCCGGACTAGCGGGATCAGAGCAGTTCTTC
TRBV9	TRBD1	TRBJ1-2	many	CASSPTGLYGYTF	TGTGCCAGCAGCCCGACAGGGCTCTATGGCTACACCTTC
TRBV5-6	TRBD2	TRBJ2-5	.	CASSILAGGRETQYF	TGTGCCAGCAGCATTCTAGCGGGGGGGCGGGAGACCCAGTACTTC
TRBV20-1	.	TRBJ2-5	.	CSARDNYKETQYF	TGCAGTGCTAGAGATAACTATAAAGAGACCCAGTACTTC
TRBV10-3	TRBD1	TRBJ2-3	many	CAISGAGTGEADTQYF	TGTGCCATCAGTGGGGCCGGGACAGGGGAGGCAGATACGCAGTATTTT
TRBV7-2	TRBD1	TRBJ1-1	.	CASSKDRTTEAFF	TGTGCCAGCAGCAAGGACAGGACCACTGAAGCTTTCTTT
TRBV11-2	.	TRBJ2-3	.	CASSLVRGATDTQYF	TGTGCCAGCAGCTTAGTTCGGGGAGCCACAGATACGCAGTATTTT
TRBV9	TRBD2	TRBJ2-3	.	CASSVDGGATTDTQYF	TGTGCCAGCAGCGTAGACGGGGGGGCCACCACAGATACGCAGTATTTT
TRBV28	.	TRBJ2-1	few	CASRGNFYNEQFF	TGTGCCAGCAGGGGGAACTTCTACAATGAGCAGTTCTTC
TRBV20-1	.	TRBJ2-7	many	CSAQTGGAALTPYEQYF	TGCAGTGCTCAGACCGGTGGAGCGGCCCTGACCCCCTACGAGCAGTACTTC
TRBV14	.	TRBJ2-5	few	CASSQERPSWYQETQYF	TGTGCCAGCAGCCAAGAACGGCCCTCCTGGTACCAAGAGACCCAGTACTTC
TRBV3-1	.	TRBJ2-5	few	CASSPAAAQETQYF	TGTGCCAGCAGCCCTGCGGCCGCTCAAGAGACCCAGTACTTC
TRBV6-6	.	TRBJ1-6	.	CASSYSISLRGAPLHF	TGTGCCAGCAGTTACTCGATTAGCCTCCGGGGCGCACCCCTCCACTTT
TRBV5-1	.	TRBJ2-5	few	CASSWLGTTQETQYF	TGCGCCAGCAGCTGGCTCGGGACAACCCAAGAGACCCAGTACTTC
TRBV20-1	.	TRBJ2-1	many	CSARIRAYNEQFF	TGCAGTGCTAGGATCAGAGCCTACAATGAGCAGTTCTTC
TRBV15	.	TRBJ1-5	.	CATSPRGYQPQHF	TGTGCCACCAGCCCCAGGGGCTATCAGCCCCAGCATTTT
TRBV4-3	.	TRBJ1-3	many	CASSQAEGNTIYF	TGCGCCAGCAGCCAAGCAGAGGGAAACACCATATATTTT
TRBV5-1	TRBD2	TRBJ2-7	.	CASSTTSGSSYEQYF	TGCGCCAGCAGCACAACTAGCGGGTCCTCCTACGAGCAGTACTTC
TRBV6-6	TRBD2	TRBJ2-1	few	CASNPTSGVYNEQFF	TGTGCCAGCAACCCGACTAGCGGGGTCTACAATGAGCAGTTCTTC
TRBV10-3	TRBD2	TRBJ2-5	many	CAISDSSGSPKTQYF	TGTGCCATCAGTGATTCTAGCGGGAGTCCCAAGACCCAGTACTTC
TRBV24-1	TRBD1	TRBJ1-1	.	CATRDARQGDNTEAFF	TGTGCCACCAGGGACGCGAGACAGGGGGACAACACTGAAGCTTTCTTT
TRBV10-3	TRBD1	TRBJ1-2	many	CAISDRASGYTF	TGTGCCATCTCCGACAGGGCCAGCGGCTACACCTTC
TRBV20-1	TRBD1	TRBJ1-5	few	CSALLTGANQPQHF	TGCAGTGCCCTGCTGACAGGGGCAAATCAGCCCCAGCATTTT
TRBV25-1	.	TRBJ2-5	few	CASSDHRGHVTQYF	TGTGCCAGCAGTGATCACAGAGGGCATGTGACCCAGTACTTC
TRBV5-1	.	TRBJ1-1	few	CASSLAVASGTEAFF	TGCGCCAGCAGCTTGGCCGTTGCCTCGGGCACTGAAGCTTTCTTT
TRBV6-5	.	TRBJ2-3	.	CASSYSISTDTQYF	TGTGCCAGCAGTTACTCGATATCCACAGATACGCAGTATTTT
TRBV7-9	.	TRBJ2-7	once	CASSLARQTSSYEQYF	TGTGCCAGCAGCTTAGCACGTCAGACGAGCTCCTACGAGCAGTACTTC
TRBV5-1	.	TRBJ2-1	many	CASGGHGYNEQFF	TGCGCCAGCGGGGGACACGGCTACAATGAGCAGTTCTTC
TRBV28	TRBD1	TRBJ2-7	few	CASSLRQGSHSNYEQYF	TGTGCCAGCAGTTTGCGACAGGGCTCTCATTCGAACTACGAGCAGTACTTC
TRBV20-1	TRBD2	TRBJ2-1	many	CSARAQTSGRYNEQFF	TGCAGTGCTAGAGCTCAGACTAGCGGGCGTTACAATGAGCAGTTCTTC
TRBV5-1	.	TRBJ1-4	few	CASSPDTATNEKLFF	TGCGCCAGCAGTCCCGACACAGCAACTAATGAAAAACTGTTTTTT
TRBV3-1	.	TRBJ2-3	few	CASSLGTLKTRAGDTQYF	TGTGCCAGCAGCCTCGGGACACTCAAAACGCGCGCGGGCGATACGCAGTATTTT
TRBV28	TRBD2	TRBJ2-1	few	CATTVSGGPYNEQFF	TGTGCCACAACTGTTAGCGGGGGCCCCTACAATGAGCAGTTCTTC
TRBV20-1	.	TRBJ1-1	.	CSAKQRVGTEAFF	TGCAGTGCTAAGCAGAGGGTGGGAACTGAAGCTTTCTTT
TRBV6-5	TRBD1	TRBJ1-6	.	CASSPTGGRDSPLHF	TGTGCCAGCAGTCCTACAGGGGGCAGGGATTCACCCCTCCACTTT